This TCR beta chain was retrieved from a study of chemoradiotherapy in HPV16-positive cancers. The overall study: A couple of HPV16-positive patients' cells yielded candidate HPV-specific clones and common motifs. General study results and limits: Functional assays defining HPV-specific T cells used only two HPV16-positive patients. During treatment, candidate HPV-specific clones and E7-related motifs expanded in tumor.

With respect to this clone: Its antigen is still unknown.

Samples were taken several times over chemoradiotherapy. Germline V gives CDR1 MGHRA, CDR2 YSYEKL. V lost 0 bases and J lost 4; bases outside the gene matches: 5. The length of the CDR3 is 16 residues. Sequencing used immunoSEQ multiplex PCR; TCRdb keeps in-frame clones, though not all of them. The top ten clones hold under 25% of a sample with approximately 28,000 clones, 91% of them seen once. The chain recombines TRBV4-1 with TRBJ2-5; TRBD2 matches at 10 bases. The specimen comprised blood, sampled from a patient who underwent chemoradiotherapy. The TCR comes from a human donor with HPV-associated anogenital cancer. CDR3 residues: CASSQDGAGGRETQYF. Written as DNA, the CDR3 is TGCGCCAGCAGCCAAGACGGAGCGGGGGGGCGAGAGACCCAGTACTTC.